This T cell receptor beta chain originates from a study of T cells after yellow fever vaccination. Study-level points and caveats: Repertoires obtained by FACS sorting could include abundant clonotypes that entered as contaminants from the bulk population. After the booster, nearly 98% of CD4 and 75% to 90% of CD8 primary-response clones were re-detected.

Germline CDR1 is MNHEY and CDR2 is SVGAGI. This CDR3 has 18 residues. V was pared by 4 bases and J by 7 bases, with 20 bases of the junction left unmatched. TCRdb re-called the 5' RACE reads through MiXCR, storing one row per CDR3 protein. The sample holds 55,000 or so distinct CDR3 sequences, about 6.6% seen once. The sequencing here drew on CD8+ T cells not binding an NS4B(214-222) dextramer, sorted from PBMCs, taken approximately 47 days after the first yellow fever vaccination. This sequence joins TRBV6-5 and TRBJ2-5, with 8 bases fitting TRBD1. This receptor was taken from a man younger than 30 who received the YFV17D yellow fever vaccine. CDR3 amino acids: CASSSMFSFAGGEGTQYF. DNA of the CDR3: TGTGCCAGCAGTTCCATGTTCTCTTTCGCAGGGGGCGAGGGGACCCAGTACTTC.